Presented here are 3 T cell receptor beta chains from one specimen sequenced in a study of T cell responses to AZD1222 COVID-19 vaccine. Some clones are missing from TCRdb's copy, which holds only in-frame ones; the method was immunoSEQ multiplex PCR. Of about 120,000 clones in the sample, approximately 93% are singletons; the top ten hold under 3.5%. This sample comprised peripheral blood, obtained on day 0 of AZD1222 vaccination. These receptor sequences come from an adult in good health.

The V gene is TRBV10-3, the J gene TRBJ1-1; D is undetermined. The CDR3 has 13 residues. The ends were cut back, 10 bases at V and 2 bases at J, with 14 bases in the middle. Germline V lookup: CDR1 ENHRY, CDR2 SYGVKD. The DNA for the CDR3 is TGTGCCACCCTGGACGGACTTAACACTGAAGCTTTCTTT. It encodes CATLDGLNTEAFF.

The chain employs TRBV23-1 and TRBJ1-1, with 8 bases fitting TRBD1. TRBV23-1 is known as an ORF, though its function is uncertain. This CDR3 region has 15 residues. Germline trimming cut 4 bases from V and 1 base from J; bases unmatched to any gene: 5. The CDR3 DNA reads TGCGCCAGCAGTCCCCGAGGACAGGGGAACACTGAAGCTTTCTTT. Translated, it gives CASSPRGQGNTEAFF.

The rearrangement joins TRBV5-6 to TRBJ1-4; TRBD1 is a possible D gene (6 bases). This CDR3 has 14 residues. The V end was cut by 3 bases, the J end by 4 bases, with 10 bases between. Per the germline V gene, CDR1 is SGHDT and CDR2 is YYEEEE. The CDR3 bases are TGTGCCAGCAGCTATGGGGGGCTTAATGAAAAACTGTTTTTT. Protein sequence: CASSYGGLNEKLFF.